This entry lists 29 T cell receptor beta chains sequenced from one sample in a study of metastatic and nonmetastatic thyroid tumors. TCRdb re-called the PCR reads with MiXCR. The profile shows approximately 14,000 clones, 29% of them singletons. Prior to thyroid surgery, none of the patients had received any treatment. The specimen was blood. These receptors came from a female donor with papillary thyroid cancer or a benign thyroid nodule (not recorded which). Some clones in this sample may be carry-over from other donors' samples.

This clone was seen just once. This sequence joins TRBV20-1 and TRBJ2-1; D gene uncertain. Trimming left V 5 bases short and J 16 bases short, with 27 bases between. Germline-derived CDR1 and CDR2 are DFQATT and SNEGSKA (reference sequence). This CDR3 has 14 amino acids. The DNA of the CDR3 is TGCAGTGCTCCCCTGGAAGCCGCCCAGAATGATCATTTCTTC. Its protein is CSAPLEAAQNDHFF.

The chain is built from TRBV11-2 and TRBJ2-1; TRBD2 agrees at 8 bases. V lost 4 bases, J lost 1 base, and 6 bases stayed unmatched. CDR1 and CDR2 from the germline V gene are SGHAT and FQNNGV. The CDR3 loop spans 16 amino acids. The DNA for the CDR3 is TGTGCCAGCAGCTCCAGGGGCGGGGGGTCCTACAATGAGCAGTTCTTC. Its translation is CASSSRGGGSYNEQFF.

A few counts support this clone. This chain connects TRBV6-1 to TRBJ2-3, with 8 nucleotides matching TRBD1. Trimming took 6 bases from V and 4 from J; bases not matched to a gene: 3. Germline V lookup: CDR1 MNHNS, CDR2 SASEGT. The CDR3 is 13 residues long. DNA for the CDR3: TGTGCCAGCAGGGGACAGGATGCAGATACGCAGTATTTT. Translated: CASRGQDADTQYF.

By frequency in the sample, this clone is medium-sized (0.01 to 0.1%). The rearrangement uses TRBV7-6 and TRBJ2-2; tentatively, D is TRBD1 (5 bases). The CDR3 has 16 residues. V lost 5 bases to trimming and J lost 0 bases, with 13 bases between them. Germline-derived CDR1 and CDR2 are SGHVS and FNYEAQ. The CDR3 protein is CASSRGARANTGELFF. The CDR3 DNA reads as TGTGCCAGCAGCCGTGGGGCGCGAGCGAACACCGGGGAGCTGTTTTTT.

This clone was seen just once. V gene TRBV11-2 combines with J gene TRBJ2-3, with TRBD2 matching 7 bases. This CDR3 is built from 17 residues. The trim removed 5 bases at V and 0 bases at J, leaving 11 bases unmatched. CDR1 and CDR2 from the germline V gene are SGHAT and FQNNGV. CDR3 protein: CASSLWSAGESTDTQYF. Written as DNA, the CDR3 is TGTGCCAGCAGCCTTTGGAGCGCGGGAGAGAGCACAGATACGCAGTATTTT.

This clone was found a few times. The chain has TRBV27 and TRBJ1-5; no reliable D call. Germline V CDR1 and CDR2: MNHEY, SMNVEV (reference sequence). Between the trimmed V and J ends, which lost 8 bases and 7 bases, there was a span of 18 bases. The CDR3 runs 14 residues. CDR3 protein: CASGSGSGWQPQHF. The DNA for the CDR3 is TGTGCCAGCGGATCAGGTTCGGGTTGGCAGCCCCAGCATTTT.

As concerns this clone: The conserved phenylalanine or tryptophan normally closing the CDR3 is absent here, so this likely arose from a read error. No DNA is shown, since the ends of the CDR3 on it are uncertain; the CDR3 is the one TCRdb lists. The chain recombines TRBV30 with TRBJ1-5. The CDR3 is 14 amino acids in total, end residues counted. Germline loops: CDR1 GTSNPN, CDR2 SVGIG (reference sequence). CDR3 loop: CAWSVGRINKPKHL.

This chain links TRBV4-3 with TRBJ2-7; 7 positions match TRBD2. Unmatched junction bases numbered 6, after V lost 3 bases and J lost 1 base. This CDR3 contains 15 residues. Germline CDR1 and CDR2: LGHNA and YSLEER. CDR3 residues: CASSQVLAESYEQYF. In nucleotides, the CDR3 is TGCGCCAGCAGCCAGGTTCTAGCGGAGTCCTACGAGCAGTACTTC.

This chain links TRBV5-1 with TRBJ2-7; 9 bases align to TRBD1. Germline assignment: CDR1 SGHRS and CDR2 YFSETQ. The trim removed 2 bases at V and 2 bases at J, leaving 5 bases unmatched. The CDR3 has 15 residues. This chain's CDR3 is CASSFRQGDTYEQYF. CDR3 in DNA: TGCGCCAGCAGCTTCAGACAGGGGGACACCTACGAGCAGTACTTC. The variable domain in full, with the rest retrieved from reference TRBV5-1 and TRBJ2-7, is KAGVTQTPRYLIKTRGQQVTLSCSPISGHRSVSWYQQTPGQGLQFLFEYFSETQRNKGNFPGRFSGRQFSNSRSEMNVSTLELGDSALYLCASSFRQGDTYEQYFGPGTRLTVT.

The genes are TRBV27 and TRBJ2-7; 8 bases are a match to TRBD2. The CDR3 totals 15 residues. Germline CDR1 is MNHEY and CDR2 is SMNVEV (reference sequence). Unmatched junction bases numbered 11, after V lost 4 bases and J lost 6 bases. The CDR3 loop is CASSSQVLAVSEQYV. CDR3 sequence (DNA): TGTGCCAGCAGTTCACAGGTACTAGCGGTCTCCGAGCAGTACGTC.

By sample share, this clone is medium-sized (0.01 to 0.1%). The chain combines TRBV6-6 with TRBJ2-7; D remains unclear. Germline V lookup: CDR1 MNHNY, CDR2 SVGAGI (reference sequence). This CDR3 comprises 15 residues. V was pared by 3 bases and J by 1 base, with 13 bases between. This CDR3 reads CASSYSPGSSYEQYF. The CDR3 region has the DNA TGTGCCAGCAGTTATTCTCCAGGTTCGTCCTACGAGCAGTACTTC.

The chain has TRBV11-3 and TRBJ2-7; perhaps TRBD2 as D (5 bases). The CDR3 totals 14 residues. Trimming removed 4 bases from V and 0 bases from J, with 10 bases in between. Germline V CDR1 and CDR2: SGHNT, YENEEA. The CDR3 here is CASSSTRGSYEQYF. In DNA form, the CDR3 reads TGTGCCAGCAGCTCAACACGGGGCTCCTACGAGCAGTACTTC.

The V call is TRBV20-1, the J call TRBJ1-1; D not certain. The germline gives CDR1 DFQATT, CDR2 SNEGSKA (reference sequence). The CDR3 is made up of 16 amino acids. V lost 1 base and J lost 0, with 15 bases in between. The CDR3 DNA sequence: TGCAGTGCTAGAGCCTCCTCGGCAGGATTGAACACTGAAGCTTTCTTT. It encodes CSARASSAGLNTEAFF.

This clone was observed once. The chain is built from TRBV5-4 and TRBJ2-7; D might be TRBD1 (6 bases). V was shortened by 4 bases and J by 4 bases, with 12 bases between the two germline ends. The CDR3 loop spans 13 amino acids. Germline assignment: CDR1 SGHNT and CDR2 YYREEE (reference sequence). Written as DNA, the CDR3 is TGTGCCAGCAGCCCAGGGGACCGATACGAGCAGTACTTC. Translated, it gives CASSPGDRYEQYF.

This clone is medium-sized by share. V usage is TRBV6-1 and J usage is TRBJ1-5, with TRBD1 matching 7 bases. Germline V CDR1 and CDR2: MNHNS, SASEGT. This CDR3 has 13 residues. The V gene end was trimmed by 4 bases and the J gene end by 7 bases; junction bases not matched to a gene: 4. This CDR3 reads CASSVGGGQPQHF. CDR3 coding DNA: TGTGCCAGCAGTGTCGGAGGGGGCCAGCCCCAGCATTTT.

This sequence joins TRBV19 and TRBJ1-1; tentative D call: TRBD1 (5 bases). The CDR3 is made up of 16 amino acids. The V and J ends lost 1 base and 2 bases respectively, with 14 bases between them. CDR1 and CDR2 from the germline V gene are LNHDA and SQIVND (reference sequence). This CDR3 is CASSIGPQVRNTEAFF. The CDR3 DNA reads TGTGCCAGTAGTATAGGGCCACAGGTCCGAAACACTGAAGCTTTCTTT.

The gene calls are TRBV18 and TRBJ1-2; D is perhaps TRBD1 (5 bases). Trimming took 2 bases from V and 5 from J, leaving 9 bases between them. The CDR3 covers 13 residues. CDR1 is KGHSH and CDR2 is LQKENI in the germline V gene. The CDR3 bases are TGTGCCAGCTCACCAGGGACGGATTATGGCTACACCTTC. Residues: CASSPGTDYGYTF.

The chain joins TRBV5-1 to TRBJ1-6, with D unresolved. V was shortened by 3 bases and J by 0 bases, with 4 bases between the two germline ends. CDR1 is SGHRS and CDR2 is YFSETQ in the germline V gene. The CDR3 extends over 14 amino acids. The CDR3 DNA reads TGCGCCAGCAGCTCAAGCTCCTATAATTCACCCCTCCACTTT. The encoded protein is CASSSSSYNSPLHF.

In its sample, this clone ranks as medium-sized. V is TRBV9 and J is TRBJ1-6, with D uncertain. This CDR3 is 15 amino acids long. With 3 bases removed from V and 7 bases from J, the gap between germline ends came to 14 bases. CDR1 is SGDLS and CDR2 is YYNGEE in the germline V gene. DNA for the CDR3: TGTGCCAGCAGCGCCGGGTCCTCCCACAATTCACCCCTCCACTTT. Amino acid sequence: CASSAGSSHNSPLHF.

With respect to this clone: In this CDR3 the conserved last residue, phenylalanine or tryptophan, is missing, so a read error is likely. The chain links TRBV24-1 to TRBJ2-3; D is perhaps TRBD2 (5 bases). Per the germline V gene, CDR1 is KGHDR and CDR2 is SFDVKD. The CDR3 length is 14 residues. Deletions cut 9 bases from V and 5 bases from J, with 17 bases between. The CDR3 sequence: CATCVGLAGDTQYI. The CDR3 bases are TGTGCCACCTGTGTGGGCCTCGCGGGAGATACGCAGTATATT.

In its sample, this clone is medium-sized. The rearrangement links TRBV28 to TRBJ1-1, with D perhaps matching TRBD1 (6 bases). V lost 4 bases, J lost 3 bases, and 15 bases lay in between. CDR1 and CDR2 from the germline V gene are MDHEN and SYDVKM. The CDR3 spans 15 residues. This CDR3 is CASSSEGGAYTEAFF. The CDR3 DNA sequence: TGTGCCAGCAGTTCCGAGGGGGGGGCTTACACTGAAGCTTTCTTT.

This clone was counted between two and nine times. The V and J genes are TRBV28 and TRBJ2-7, with unresolved D. Trimming stripped 1 base from V and 0 bases from J, with 10 bases between. CDR1 and CDR2 from the germline V gene are MDHEN and SYDVKM. The CDR3 sequence is 15 residues long. The CDR3 DNA reads TGTGCCAGCAGTTTATTCGGACGGACCTCCTACGAGCAGTACTTC. Translated, it gives CASSLFGRTSYEQYF.

This clone showed up many times. This sequence joins TRBV30 and TRBJ2-3; D unclear. The CDR3 is made up of 12 amino acids. Germline assignment: CDR1 GTSNPN and CDR2 SVGIG (reference sequence). Trimming shortened V by 2 bases and J by 3 bases, and 6 bases separated the two germline ends. The CDR3 is CAWSLSTDTQYF. The CDR3, as DNA: TGTGCCTGGAGTCTCTCAACAGATACGCAGTATTTT.

This clone qualifies as medium-sized. The V gene is TRBV11-3, the J gene TRBJ2-7, with 9 positions matching TRBD1. J gave up 2 bases and V 0 bases, and 14 bases lay outside the gene matches. Germline assignment: CDR1 SGHNT and CDR2 YENEEA. CDR3 length: 19 residues. The CDR3 here is CASSLDHLARRDRAYEQYF. Written as DNA, the CDR3 is TGTGCCAGCAGCTTAGATCACTTGGCCCGCCGGGACAGGGCCTACGAGCAGTACTTC.

The chain recombines TRBV7-8 with TRBJ2-7; no clear D gene. CDR1 is SGHVS, CDR2 FQNEAQ, per germline. V gave up 0 bases and J gave up 3 bases, with 6 bases separating them. The CDR3 sequence is 13 residues long. The CDR3, as DNA: TGTGCCAGCAGCTTAGCGGCGCACTACGAGCAGTACTTC. Protein product: CASSLAAHYEQYF.

Sample share makes this clone medium-sized. In DNA form, the CDR3 reads TGTGCCAGCAGCAAGGGGGCACAGGAGCAGTTCTTC. Protein: CASSKGAQEQFF. The chain employs TRBV2 and TRBJ2-1; 7 bases align to TRBD1. The V gene end was trimmed by 6 bases and the J gene end by 10 bases; junction bases not matched to a gene: 6. The CDR3 has 12 amino acids. Looked up from germline, CDR1 is SNHLY and CDR2 is FYNNEI.

The chain recombines TRBV19 with TRBJ2-3, with D maybe TRBD2 (6 bases). Germline-derived CDR1 and CDR2 are LNHDA and SQIVND (reference sequence). This CDR3 contains 14 residues. V lost 4 bases and J lost 7, with 15 bases in between. In DNA, the CDR3 is TGTGCCAGTAGTAAAGGAGGAGGGGCGTATACGCAGTATTTT. It translates to CASSKGGGAYTQYF.

The chain has TRBV19 and TRBJ1-5; possible D gene TRBD1, 5 bases. The germline CDR1 and CDR2 sequences are LNHDA and SQIVND (reference sequence). CDR3 length: 15 residues. Trimming took off 5 bases at V and 6 bases at J, with 17 bases between the two ends. The CDR3 DNA follows: TGTGCCAGTAGTGGTCGGCAGGGCGGGAGTCAGCCCCAGCATTTT. This sequence encodes CASSGRQGGSQPQHF.

By share, this clone ranks as medium-sized. The chain recombines TRBV7-2 with TRBJ1-5; no clear D gene. Germline CDR1 is SGHTA and CDR2 is FQGNSA. V lost 0 bases and J 4 bases, leaving 7 bases between the germline ends. CDR3 length: 14 amino acids. This chain's CDR3 is CASSLALLNQPQHF. CDR3 nucleotide sequence: TGTGCCAGCAGCTTAGCGCTTCTTAATCAGCCCCAGCATTTT.